Described below is a single T cell receptor (beta chain) sequence and its context. The data originate from a study of blood T cell repertoires in COVID-19. Study overall: COVID-19 samples collected from the United States, Italy and Spain covered acute and convalescent phases. T cells, B-cell-depleted T cells, or PBMCs supplied cDNA or gDNA.

TCRdb's table, derived via immunoSEQ multiplex PCR, lists solely in-frame clones and lacks some. The table has 150,000 to 250,000 clones, around 90% seen once. Sequences were obtained from PBMCs or T cells enriched from blood (not recorded which). This clonotype originated in a young woman who had recovered from COVID-19.

The CDR3 here is CASSPDTSQGAFF. CDR3 nucleotides: TGTGCCAGCAGTCCTGACACCTCCCAGGGCGCTTTCTTT. V gene TRBV14 combines with J gene TRBJ1-1, with D possibly matching TRBD1 (5 bases). The germline V gene encodes CDR1 SGHDN and CDR2 FVKESK. The CDR3 is 13 residues long. V dropped 6 bases and J dropped 11 bases, with 19 bases sitting between them.